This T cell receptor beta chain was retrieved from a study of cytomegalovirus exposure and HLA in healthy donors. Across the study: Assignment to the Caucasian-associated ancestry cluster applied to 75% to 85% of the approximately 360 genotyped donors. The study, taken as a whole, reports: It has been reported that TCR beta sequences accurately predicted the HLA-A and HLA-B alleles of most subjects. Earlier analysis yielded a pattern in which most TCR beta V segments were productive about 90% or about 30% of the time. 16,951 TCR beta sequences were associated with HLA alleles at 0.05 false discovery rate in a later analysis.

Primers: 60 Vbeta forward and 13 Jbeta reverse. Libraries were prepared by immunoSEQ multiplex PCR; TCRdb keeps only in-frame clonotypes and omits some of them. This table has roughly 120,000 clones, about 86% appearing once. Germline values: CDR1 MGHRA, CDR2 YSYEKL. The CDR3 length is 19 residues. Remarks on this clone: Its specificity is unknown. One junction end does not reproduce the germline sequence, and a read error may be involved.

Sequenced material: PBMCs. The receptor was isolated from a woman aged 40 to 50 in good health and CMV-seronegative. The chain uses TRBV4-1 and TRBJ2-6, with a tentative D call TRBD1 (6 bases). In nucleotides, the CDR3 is TGCGCCAGCAGCCAAGAGGGAAGGACAGCCTGGTCTGGGGCCAACGTCCCGACTTTC. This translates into CASSQEGRTAWSGANVPTF.